This TCR beta chain stems from a study of blood T cell repertoires in COVID-19. The wider study: The cDNA or gDNA used as material had been derived from T cells, B-cell-depleted T cells, or PBMCs.

Under the authors' procedure: Estimation of nucleated cell counts relied on the amplification of reference gene primers. Repertoires were generated with immunoSEQ multiplex PCR, while TCRdb's copy carries only in-frame clones and drops some. V and J calls plus clone size are reproduced from that table; the DNA served to infer D and trimming. In the table there are some 230,000 clones, roughly 84% of which are singletons. Germline-derived CDR1 and CDR2 are SGHNT and YYREEE (reference sequence). The V gene end was trimmed by 3 bases and the J gene end by 7 bases; junction bases not matched to a gene: 4. This CDR3 region has 13 residues.

The specimen sequenced was peripheral blood. This rearrangement joins TRBV5-4 to TRBJ2-7, with 10 bases lining up with TRBD2. This sequence originates from a man between 45 and 60 years old who had recovered from COVID-19. The CDR3 is CASSSGLAEEQYF. The DNA for the CDR3 is TGTGCCAGCAGCTCAGGACTAGCGGAAGAGCAGTACTTC.